This note documents a single TCR beta chain sequence. This sample is drawn from a study of blood T cell repertoires in COVID-19. Study-level background: Spain, Italy and the United States supplied samples that represented acute and convalescent COVID-19. T cells, B-cell-depleted T cells, or PBMCs provided the cDNA or gDNA that served as material.

Original processing notes: Nucleated cell number was recorded as an estimate derived from reference gene primer amplification. Method: immunoSEQ multiplex PCR; TCRdb's copy keeps in-frame clones and lacks some. The V and J calls and clone size were taken over from that table, and D and trimming were inferred from the DNA. The repertoire includes about 200,000 clones, around 83% of them detected once, and almost 5% sits in the top ten. V was pared by 4 bases and J by 2 bases, with 11 bases between. CDR1 and CDR2 (germline): LGHNA, YSLEER. This CDR3 is 14 amino acids long. This clonotype originated in a woman older than 75 with acute or convalescent COVID-19. J is TRBJ1-2 and V is TRBV4-3, with a weak D call TRBD1 (5 bases). The sequenced sample consisted of peripheral blood. Written as DNA, the CDR3 is TGCGCCAGCAGCCGCGGGGACGGAAACTATGGCTACACCTTC. Encoded protein: CASSRGDGNYGYTF.